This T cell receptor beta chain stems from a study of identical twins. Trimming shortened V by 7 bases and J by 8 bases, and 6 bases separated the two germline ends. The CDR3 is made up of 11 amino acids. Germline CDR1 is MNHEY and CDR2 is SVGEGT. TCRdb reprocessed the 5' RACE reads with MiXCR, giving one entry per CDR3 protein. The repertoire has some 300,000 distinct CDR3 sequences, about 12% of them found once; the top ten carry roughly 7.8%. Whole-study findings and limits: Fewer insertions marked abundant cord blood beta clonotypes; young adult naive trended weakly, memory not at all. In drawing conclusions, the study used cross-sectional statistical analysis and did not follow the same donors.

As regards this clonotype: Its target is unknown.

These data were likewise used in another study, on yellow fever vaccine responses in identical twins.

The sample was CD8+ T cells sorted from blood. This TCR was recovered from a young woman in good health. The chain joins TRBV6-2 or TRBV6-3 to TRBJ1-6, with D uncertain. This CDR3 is CASMSYSPLHF. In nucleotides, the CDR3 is TGTGCCAGCATGTCGTATTCACCCCTCCACTTT.